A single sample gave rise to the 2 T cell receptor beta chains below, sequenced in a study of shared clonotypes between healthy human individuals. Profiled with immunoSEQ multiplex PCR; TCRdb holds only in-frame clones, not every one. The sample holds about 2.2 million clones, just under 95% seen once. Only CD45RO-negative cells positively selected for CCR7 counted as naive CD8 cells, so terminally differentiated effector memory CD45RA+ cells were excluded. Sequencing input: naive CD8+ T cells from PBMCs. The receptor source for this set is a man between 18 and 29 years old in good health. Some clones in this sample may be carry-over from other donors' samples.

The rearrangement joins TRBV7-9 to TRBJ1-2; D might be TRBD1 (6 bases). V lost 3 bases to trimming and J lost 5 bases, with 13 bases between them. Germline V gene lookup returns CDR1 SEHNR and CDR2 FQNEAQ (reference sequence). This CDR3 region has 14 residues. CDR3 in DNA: TGTGCCAGCAGCTTCACACAGGGCCGGTATGGCTACACCTTC. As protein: CASSFTQGRYGYTF.

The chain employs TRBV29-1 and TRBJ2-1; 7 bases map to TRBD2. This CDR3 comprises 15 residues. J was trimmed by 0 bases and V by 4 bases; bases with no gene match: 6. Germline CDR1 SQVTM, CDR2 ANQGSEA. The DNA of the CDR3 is TGCAGCGTTGCGGGAGGAGGGTCCTCCTACAATGAGCAGTTCTTC. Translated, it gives CSVAGGGSSYNEQFF.